This TCR beta chain was identified during a study of metastatic and nonmetastatic thyroid tumors. The wider study: Comparative analysis of repertoires was undertaken across blood and tumor or nodule tissue obtained from malignant and benign thyroid patients.

CDR1 is LGHDT and CDR2 is YNNKEL in the germline V gene (reference sequence). The CDR3 spans 13 residues. V lost 2 bases and J lost 5, with 10 bases in between. Findings of the study overall: Benign nodules were reported to have significantly lower TCR beta diversity than malignant thyroid tumors, in blood and tumor.

Original handling: Using the CDR3 differences seen across clinicopathological groups, the authors built a distant-metastasis classifier for papillary thyroid cancer, which was meant to discriminate distant-metastatic patients. TCRdb re-called the PCR reads through MiXCR. For this entry, the V and J calls and clone size follow TCRdb and not the study's own pipeline. Of under 40,000 clones listed, about a sixth are singletons. Prior to thyroid surgery, none of the patients had received any treatment. This clone was seen at least ten times. Antigen: not known. V gene TRBV3-1 combines with J gene TRBJ2-7; D possibly matches TRBD1 or TRBD2 (6 bases each). Material for sequencing was blood. The source of this sequence is a male donor with papillary thyroid cancer or a benign thyroid nodule (not recorded which). Some clones in this sample may be carry-over from other donors' samples. CDR3 bases: TGTGCCAGCAGCCAAAAGGGGGGCAACGAGCAGTACTTC. Translated, it gives CASSQKGGNEQYF.